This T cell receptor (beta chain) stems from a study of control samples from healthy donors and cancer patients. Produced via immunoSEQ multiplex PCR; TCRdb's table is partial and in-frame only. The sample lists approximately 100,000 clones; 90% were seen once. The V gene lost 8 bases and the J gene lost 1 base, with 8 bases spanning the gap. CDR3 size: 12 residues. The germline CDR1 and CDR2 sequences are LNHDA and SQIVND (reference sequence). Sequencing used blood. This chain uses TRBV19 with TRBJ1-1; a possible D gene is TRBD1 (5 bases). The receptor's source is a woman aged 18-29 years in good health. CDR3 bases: TGTGCCAGTGCGAGGGGGAACACTGAAGCTTTCTTT. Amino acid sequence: CASARGNTEAFF.